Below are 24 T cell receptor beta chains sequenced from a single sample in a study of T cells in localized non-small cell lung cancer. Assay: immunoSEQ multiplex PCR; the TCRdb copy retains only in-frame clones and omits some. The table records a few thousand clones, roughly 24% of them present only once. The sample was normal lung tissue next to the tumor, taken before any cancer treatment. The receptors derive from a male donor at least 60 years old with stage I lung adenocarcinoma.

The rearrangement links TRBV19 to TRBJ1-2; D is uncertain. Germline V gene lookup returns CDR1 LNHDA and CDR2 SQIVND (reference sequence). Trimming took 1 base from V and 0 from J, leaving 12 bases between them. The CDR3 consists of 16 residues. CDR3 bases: TGTGCCAGTAGTATAGGGGCGTGGATTTCTAACTATGGCTACACCTTC. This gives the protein CASSIGAWISNYGYTF.

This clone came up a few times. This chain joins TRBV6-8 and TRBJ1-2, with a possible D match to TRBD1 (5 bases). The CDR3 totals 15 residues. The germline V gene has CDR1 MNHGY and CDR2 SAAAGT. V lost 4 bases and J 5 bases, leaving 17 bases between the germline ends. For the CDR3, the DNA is TGTGCCAGCAGTTTACAGGCAGGCGAGGGGTATGGCTACACCTTC. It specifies CASSLQAGEGYGYTF.

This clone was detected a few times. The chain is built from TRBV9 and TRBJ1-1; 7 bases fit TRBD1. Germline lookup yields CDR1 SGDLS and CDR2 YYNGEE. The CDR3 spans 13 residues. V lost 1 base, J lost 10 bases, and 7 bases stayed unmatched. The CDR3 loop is CASSVTGAEVAFF. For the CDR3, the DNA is TGTGCCAGCAGCGTAACAGGGGCAGAAGTAGCTTTCTTT.

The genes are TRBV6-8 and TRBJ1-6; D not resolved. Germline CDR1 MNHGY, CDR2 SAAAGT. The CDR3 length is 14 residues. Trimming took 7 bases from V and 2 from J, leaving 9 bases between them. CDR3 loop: CASTGRTYNSPLHF. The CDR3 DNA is TGTGCCAGCACAGGACGGACCTATAATTCACCCCTCCACTTT.

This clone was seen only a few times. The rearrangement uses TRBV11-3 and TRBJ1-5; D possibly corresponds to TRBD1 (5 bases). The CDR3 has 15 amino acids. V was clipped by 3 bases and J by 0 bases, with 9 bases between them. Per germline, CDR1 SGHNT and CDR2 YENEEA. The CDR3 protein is CASSLRGYSNQPQHF. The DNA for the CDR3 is TGTGCCAGCAGCTTGAGGGGTTATAGCAATCAGCCCCAGCATTTT.

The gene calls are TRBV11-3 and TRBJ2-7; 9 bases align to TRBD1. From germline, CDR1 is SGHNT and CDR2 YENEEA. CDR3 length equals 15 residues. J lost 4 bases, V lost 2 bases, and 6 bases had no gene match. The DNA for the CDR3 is TGTGCCAGCAGCTTATTTGGACAGGGGAGTTACGAGCAGTACTTC. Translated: CASSLFGQGSYEQYF.

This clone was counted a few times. The DNA of the CDR3 is TGCGCCAGCAGCCAAGATAGGGTGGCAGGGAGCGGTGGCTACACCTTC. It translates to CASSQDRVAGSGGYTF. The chain combines TRBV1 with TRBJ1-2. TRBV1 counts as a pseudogene. The CDR3 covers 16 residues.

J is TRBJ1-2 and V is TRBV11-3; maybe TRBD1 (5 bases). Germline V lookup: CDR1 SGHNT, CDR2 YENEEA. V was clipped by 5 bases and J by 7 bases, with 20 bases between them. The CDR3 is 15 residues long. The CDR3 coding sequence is TGTGCCAGCAGCCTGACAGTTCAGTCGAGCTCTGGCTACACCTTC. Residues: CASSLTVQSSSGYTF.

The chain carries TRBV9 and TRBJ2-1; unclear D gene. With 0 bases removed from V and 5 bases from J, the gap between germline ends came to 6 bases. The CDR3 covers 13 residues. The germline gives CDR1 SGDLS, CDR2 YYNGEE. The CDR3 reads CASSVGLHNEQFF. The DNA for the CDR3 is TGTGCCAGCAGCGTAGGGCTGCACAATGAGCAGTTCTTC.

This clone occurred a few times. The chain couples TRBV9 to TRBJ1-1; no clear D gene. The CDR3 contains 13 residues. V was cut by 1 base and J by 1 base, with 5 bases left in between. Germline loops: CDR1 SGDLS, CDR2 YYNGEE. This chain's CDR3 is CASSVTGNTEAFF. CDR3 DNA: TGTGCCAGCAGCGTAACCGGGAACACTGAAGCTTTCTTT.

Here the CDR3 reads CASSADTRTIETQYF. CDR3 bases: TGTGCCAGCAGCGCTGACACCCGAACTATTGAGACCCAGTACTTC. This chain connects TRBV9 to TRBJ2-5; D not resolved. The germline CDR1 and CDR2 sequences are SGDLS and YYNGEE. Trimming pared 3 bases from V and 5 bases from J, leaving 17 bases between. The CDR3 spans 15 residues.

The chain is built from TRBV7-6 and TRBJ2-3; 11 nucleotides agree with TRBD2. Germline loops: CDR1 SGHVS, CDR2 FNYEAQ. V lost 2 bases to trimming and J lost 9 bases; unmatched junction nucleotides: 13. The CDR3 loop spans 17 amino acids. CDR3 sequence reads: CASSLSLAGGRHETQYF. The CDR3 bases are TGTGCCAGCAGCTTAAGTCTAGCGGGGGGCCGGCACGAGACGCAGTATTTT.

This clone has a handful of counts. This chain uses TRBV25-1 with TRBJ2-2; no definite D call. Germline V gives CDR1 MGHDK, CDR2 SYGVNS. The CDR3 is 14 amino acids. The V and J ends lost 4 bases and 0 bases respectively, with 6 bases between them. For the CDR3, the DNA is TGTGCCAGCAGTGGGCAGGCGAACACCGGGGAGCTGTTTTTT. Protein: CASSGQANTGELFF. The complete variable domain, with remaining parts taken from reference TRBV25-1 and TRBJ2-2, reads EADIYQTPRYLVIGTGKKITLECSQTMGHDKMYWYQQDPGMELHLIHYSYGVNSTEKGDLSSESTVSRIRTEHFPLTLESARPSHTSQYLCASSGQANTGELFFGEGSRLTVL.

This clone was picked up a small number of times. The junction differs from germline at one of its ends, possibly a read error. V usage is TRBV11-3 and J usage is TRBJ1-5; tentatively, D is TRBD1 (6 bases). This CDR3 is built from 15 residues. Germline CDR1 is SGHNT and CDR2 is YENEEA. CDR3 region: CASSSQGLLNRPQHF. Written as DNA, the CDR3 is TGTGCCAGCAGCTCACAGGGCCTCCTCAATCGGCCCCAGCATTTT. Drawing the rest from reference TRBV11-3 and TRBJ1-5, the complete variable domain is EAGVVQSPRYKIIEKKQPVAFWCNPISGHNTLYWYLQNLGQGPELLIRYENEEAVDDSQLPKDRFSAERLKGVDSTLKIQPAELGDSAVYLCASSSQGLLNRPQHFGDGTRLSIL.

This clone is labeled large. In DNA form, the CDR3 reads TGTGCCAGCAGCCAACCCCAGGGGGATAATGAAGCTTTCTTT. Amino acid sequence: CASSQPQGDNEAFF. The chain combines TRBV11-3 with TRBJ1-1; 7 bases line up with TRBD1. Germline CDR1 is SGHNT and CDR2 is YENEEA. The CDR3 extends over 14 amino acids. Trimming cost V 5 bases and J 7 bases; bases outside gene matches: 10.

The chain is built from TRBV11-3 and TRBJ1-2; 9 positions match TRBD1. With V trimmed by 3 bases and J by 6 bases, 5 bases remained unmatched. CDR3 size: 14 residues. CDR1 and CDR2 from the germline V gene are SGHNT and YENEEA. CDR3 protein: CASSLGDRDDGYTF. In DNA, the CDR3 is TGTGCCAGCAGCTTGGGGGACAGGGACGATGGCTACACCTTC.

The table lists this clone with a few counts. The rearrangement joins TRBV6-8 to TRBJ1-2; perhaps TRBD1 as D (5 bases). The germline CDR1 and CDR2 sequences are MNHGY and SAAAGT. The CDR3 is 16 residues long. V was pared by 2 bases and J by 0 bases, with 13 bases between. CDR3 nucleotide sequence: TGTGCCAGCAGTTACCCGGGACGGCGAGCTAACTATGGCTACACCTTC. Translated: CASSYPGRRANYGYTF.

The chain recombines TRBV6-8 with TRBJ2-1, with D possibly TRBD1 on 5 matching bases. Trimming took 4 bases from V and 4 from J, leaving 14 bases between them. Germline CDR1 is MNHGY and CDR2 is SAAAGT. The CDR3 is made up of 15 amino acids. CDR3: CASSLAPPGYNEQFF. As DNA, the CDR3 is TGTGCCAGCAGTTTAGCCCCCCCAGGGTACAATGAGCAGTTCTTC.

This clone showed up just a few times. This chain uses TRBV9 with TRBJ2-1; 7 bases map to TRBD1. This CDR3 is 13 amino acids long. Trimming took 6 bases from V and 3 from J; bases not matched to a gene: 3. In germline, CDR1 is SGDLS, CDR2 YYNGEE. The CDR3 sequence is CASTRDSYNEQFF. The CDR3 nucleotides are TGTGCCAGCACCCGGGACAGCTACAATGAGCAGTTCTTC.

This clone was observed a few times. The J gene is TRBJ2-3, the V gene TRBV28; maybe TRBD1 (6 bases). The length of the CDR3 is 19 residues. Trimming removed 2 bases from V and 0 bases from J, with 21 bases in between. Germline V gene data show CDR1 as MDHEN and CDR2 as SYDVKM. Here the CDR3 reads CASSLRDLGRGGSTDTQYF. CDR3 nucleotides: TGTGCCAGCAGTTTACGTGACTTGGGCAGGGGTGGTAGCACAGATACGCAGTATTTT.

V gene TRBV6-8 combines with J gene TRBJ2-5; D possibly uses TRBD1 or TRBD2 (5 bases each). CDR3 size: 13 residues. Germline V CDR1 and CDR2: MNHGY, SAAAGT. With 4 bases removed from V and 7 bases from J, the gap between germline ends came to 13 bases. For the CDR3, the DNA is TGTGCCAGCAGTTCGGGACCCCCCGGGACCCAGTACTTC. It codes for CASSSGPPGTQYF.

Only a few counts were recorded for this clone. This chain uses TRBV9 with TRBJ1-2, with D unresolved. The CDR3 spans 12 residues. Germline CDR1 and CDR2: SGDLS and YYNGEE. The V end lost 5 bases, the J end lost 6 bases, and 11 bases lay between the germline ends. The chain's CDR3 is CASSERMNGYTF. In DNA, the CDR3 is TGTGCCAGCAGTGAGCGGATGAATGGCTACACCTTC.

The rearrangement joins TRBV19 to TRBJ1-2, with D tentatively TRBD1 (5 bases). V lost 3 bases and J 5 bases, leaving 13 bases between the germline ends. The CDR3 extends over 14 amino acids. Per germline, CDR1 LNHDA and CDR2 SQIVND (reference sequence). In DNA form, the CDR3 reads TGTGCCAGTAGTATGTCCCGGGGGAGTTATGGCTACACCTTC. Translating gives CASSMSRGSYGYTF.

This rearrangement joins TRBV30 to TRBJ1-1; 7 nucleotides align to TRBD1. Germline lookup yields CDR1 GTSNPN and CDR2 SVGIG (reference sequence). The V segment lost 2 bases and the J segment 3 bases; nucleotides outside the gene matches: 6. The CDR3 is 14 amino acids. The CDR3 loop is CAWSFPTGHTEAFF. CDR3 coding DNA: TGTGCCTGGAGTTTCCCGACAGGGCACACTGAAGCTTTCTTT.